Reported below is one T cell receptor (beta chain). The source of the sample is a study of technical replicates of blood from a handful of donors. The data were produced by immunoSEQ multiplex PCR, yet TCRdb's version contains in-frame clones alone and is incomplete. The sample contains about 72,000 clones, more than 90% of which appear only once. Germline trimming cut 0 bases from V and 2 bases from J; bases unmatched to any gene: 7. CDR1 and CDR2 (germline): LGHNA, YNFKEQ. The CDR3 totals 16 residues. Sequencing input: T cells isolated from PBMCs. The receptor was derived from a human donor in good health. The chain employs TRBV4-2 and TRBJ2-7; 7 nucleotides agree with TRBD2. CDR3 residues: CASSQEVASGAYEQYF. For the CDR3, the DNA is TGTGCCAGCAGCCAAGAGGTAGCTAGCGGAGCCTACGAGCAGTACTTC.